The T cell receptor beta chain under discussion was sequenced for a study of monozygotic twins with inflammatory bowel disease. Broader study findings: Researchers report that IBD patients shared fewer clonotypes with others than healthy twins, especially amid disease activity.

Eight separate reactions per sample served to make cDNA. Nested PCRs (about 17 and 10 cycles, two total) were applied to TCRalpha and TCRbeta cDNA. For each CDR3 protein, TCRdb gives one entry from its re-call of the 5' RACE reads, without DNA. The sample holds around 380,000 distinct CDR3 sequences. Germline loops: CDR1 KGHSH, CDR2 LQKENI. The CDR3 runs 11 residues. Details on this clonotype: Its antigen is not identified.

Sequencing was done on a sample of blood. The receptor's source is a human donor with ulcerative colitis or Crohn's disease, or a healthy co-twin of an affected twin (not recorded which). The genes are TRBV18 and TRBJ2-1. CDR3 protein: CASSPGDKQFF.